One and the same sample provided the 8 T cell receptor beta chains below, sequenced in a study of immune evolution from preneoplasia to lung adenocarcinoma. Some clones are missing from TCRdb's copy, which holds only in-frame ones; the method was immunoSEQ multiplex PCR. Among about 800 clones, 65% to 85% were seen once, and the ten largest hold about 9.3%. The sequencing input was FFPE atypical adenomatous hyperplasia tissue from the lung. As for subset: atypical adenomatous hyperplasia (AAH), lung preneoplasia. The receptors were gathered from a person between 65 and 80 years old with lung adenocarcinoma.

About this clone itself: At the DNA level, this CDR3 is encoded by other sequences in the same sample as well. This chain uses TRBV19 with TRBJ1-1, with D perhaps TRBD1 (5 bases). V lost 3 bases to trimming and J lost 4 bases, with 15 bases between them. Per the germline V gene, CDR1 is LNHDA and CDR2 is SQIVND (reference sequence). This CDR3 has 15 residues. The chain's CDR3 is CASSIGGGYGTEAFF. The CDR3 bases are TGTGCCAGTAGTATTGGTGGGGGGTACGGCACTGAAGCTTTCTTT.

This clone was observed once. The chain recombines TRBV2 with TRBJ2-1, with 10 bases that match TRBD1. Losses at the gene ends were 6 bases for V and 6 bases for J; bases not matched to a gene: 8. The CDR3 extends over 15 amino acids. Germline CDR1 and CDR2: SNHLY and FYNNEI. CDR3 nucleotide sequence: TGTGCCAGCAGACTGGACAGGGGGGTGGGCAATGAGCAGTTCTTC. It specifies CASRLDRGVGNEQFF.

The CDR3 sequence: CASSQEGNYGYTF. The DNA of the CDR3 is TGTGCCAGCAGCCAAGAGGGGAACTATGGCTACACCTTC. The chain uses TRBV4-2 and TRBJ1-2; no clear D. The CDR3 runs to 13 residues. Trimming removed 0 bases from V and 2 bases from J, with 4 bases in between. CDR1 is LGHNA and CDR2 is YNFKEQ in the germline V gene.

This sequence joins TRBV11-2 and TRBJ1-5; maybe TRBD1 (5 bases). The germline gives CDR1 SGHAT, CDR2 FQNNGV. V was cut by 6 bases and J by 7 bases, with 19 bases left in between. CDR3 size: 15 residues. Here the CDR3 reads CASSPGWQGGQPQHF. In DNA form, the CDR3 reads TGTGCCAGCAGTCCGGGTTGGCAGGGAGGGCAGCCCCAGCATTTT.

The rearrangement joins TRBV7-9 to TRBJ1-2; possibly TRBD1 for D (5 bases). Germline V gives CDR1 SEHNR, CDR2 FQNEAQ (reference sequence). Trimming removed 1 base at V and 3 bases at J, with 12 bases between. CDR3 length: 15 residues. CDR3 loop: CASSLVGRADYGYTF. CDR3 nucleotides: TGTGCCAGCAGCTTAGTCGGCAGGGCCGACTATGGCTACACCTTC.

The chain has TRBV28 and TRBJ2-1, with 8 bases aligning to TRBD2. With V trimmed by 2 bases and J by 10 bases, 7 bases remained unmatched. This CDR3 is built from 14 residues. Per germline, CDR1 MDHEN and CDR2 SYDVKM. CDR3 amino acids: CASSLGLAWGEQFF. The CDR3, as DNA: TGTGCCAGCAGTTTAGGACTAGCCTGGGGCGAGCAGTTCTTC.

V and J are TRBV5-1 and TRBJ1-3; possible D gene TRBD1, 5 bases. CDR3 length: 15 residues. V was cut by 4 bases and J by 4 bases, with 15 bases left in between. From germline, CDR1 is SGHRS and CDR2 YFSETQ. The CDR3 loop is CASSTIGGIGNTIYF. CDR3 nucleotides: TGCGCCAGCAGCACCATCGGGGGGATCGGAAACACCATATATTTT.

The chain has TRBV10-1 and TRBJ2-3, with TRBD2 matching over 7 bases. V shed 4 bases, J shed 4 bases, and the junction held 5 bases outside the gene matches. This CDR3 is built from 14 residues. Germline V lookup: CDR1 WNHNN, CDR2 SYGVQD (reference sequence). CDR3 sequence reads: CASSVSREADTQYF. CDR3 coding DNA: TGCGCCAGCAGTGTAAGTCGGGAGGCAGATACGCAGTATTTT.